The present entry profiles one TCR beta chain with its context. The treatment was: oral pan-JAK inhibitor, 5-10 mg twice daily. From germline, CDR1 is LGHNA and CDR2 YSLEER. V lost 0 bases and J 4 bases, leaving 15 bases between the germline ends. This CDR3 contains 16 residues. This record belongs to a study of CD8+ T cells in alopecia areata. cDNA prepared by RNA extraction and subsequent reverse transcription served as the template for sequencing. Sequenced by immunoSEQ multiplex PCR; TCRdb stores in-frame clones only, minus some. Among roughly 220,000 clones listed, roughly three fifths were seen once.

The V call is TRBV4-3, the J call TRBJ1-1; D perhaps matches TRBD1 (6 bases). Specimen: CD4+ T cells sorted from blood, collected at approximately week 44, from a patient treated with tofacitinib. The receptor comes from a human donor with alopecia areata. The chain's CDR3 is CASSQDVDRTGTEAFF. The CDR3 DNA reads TGCGCCAGCAGCCAAGATGTTGACAGGACGGGCACTGAAGCTTTCTTT.